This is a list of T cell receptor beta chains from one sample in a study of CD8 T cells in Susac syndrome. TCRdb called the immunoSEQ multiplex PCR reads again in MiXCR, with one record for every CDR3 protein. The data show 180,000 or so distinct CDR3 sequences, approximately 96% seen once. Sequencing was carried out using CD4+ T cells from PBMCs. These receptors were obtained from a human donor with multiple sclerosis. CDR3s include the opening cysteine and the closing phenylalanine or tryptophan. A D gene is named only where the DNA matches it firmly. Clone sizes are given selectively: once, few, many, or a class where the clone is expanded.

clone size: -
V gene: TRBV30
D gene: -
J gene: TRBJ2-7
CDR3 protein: CAWRGGLGGFSYEQYF
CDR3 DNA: TGTGCCTGGAGAGGGGGGTTAGGGGGCTTTTCCTACGAGCAGTACTTC

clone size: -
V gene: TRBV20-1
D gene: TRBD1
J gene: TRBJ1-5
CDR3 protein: CSARAPGTAYNQPQHF
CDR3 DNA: TGCAGTGCTAGAGCCCCCGGGACAGCTTACAATCAGCCCCAGCATTTT

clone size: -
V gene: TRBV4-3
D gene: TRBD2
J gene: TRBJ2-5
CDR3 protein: CASSQGTSGEGETQYF
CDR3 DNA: TGCGCCAGCAGCCAAGGGACTAGCGGGGAGGGTGAGACCCAGTACTTC

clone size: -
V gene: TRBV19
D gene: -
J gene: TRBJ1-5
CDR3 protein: CASKSSGIQPQHF
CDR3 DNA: TGTGCCAGTAAGTCTAGCGGAATCCAGCCCCAGCATTTT

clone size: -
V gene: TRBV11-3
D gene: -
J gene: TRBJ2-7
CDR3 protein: CASSPNRIYNEQYF
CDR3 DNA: TGTGCCAGCAGCCCTAACAGGATTTACAACGAGCAGTACTTC

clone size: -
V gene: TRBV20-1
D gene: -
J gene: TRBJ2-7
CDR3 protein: CSAPPRLGAYEQYF
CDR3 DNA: TGCAGTGCCCCCCCCAGGTTGGGGGCTTACGAGCAGTACTTC

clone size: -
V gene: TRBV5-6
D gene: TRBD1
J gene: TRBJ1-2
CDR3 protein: CASSSNPGTAYGYTF
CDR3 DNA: TGTGCCAGCAGCTCTAACCCCGGGACAGCGTATGGCTACACCTTC

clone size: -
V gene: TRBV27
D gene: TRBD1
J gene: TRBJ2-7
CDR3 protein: CASSWTGRSSYEQYF
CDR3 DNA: TGTGCCAGCAGTTGGACAGGGAGAAGCTCCTACGAGCAGTACTTC

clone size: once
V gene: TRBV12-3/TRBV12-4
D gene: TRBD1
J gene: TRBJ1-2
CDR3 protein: CASSLTTGVYGYTF
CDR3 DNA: TGTGCCAGCAGTTTGACGACAGGGGTTTATGGCTACACCTTC

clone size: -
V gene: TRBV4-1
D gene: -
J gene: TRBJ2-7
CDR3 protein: CASRRGPLSYEQYF
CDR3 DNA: TGCGCCAGCAGGAGGGGCCCCCTCTCCTACGAGCAGTACTTC

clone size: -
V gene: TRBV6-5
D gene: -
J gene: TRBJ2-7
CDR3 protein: CATQRRDLYEQYF
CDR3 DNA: TGTGCCACCCAGAGGCGGGATCTATACGAGCAGTACTTC

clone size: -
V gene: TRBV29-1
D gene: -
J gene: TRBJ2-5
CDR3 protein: CSVAHPRVETQYF
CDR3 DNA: TGCAGCGTTGCTCACCCTAGGGTGGAGACCCAGTACTTC

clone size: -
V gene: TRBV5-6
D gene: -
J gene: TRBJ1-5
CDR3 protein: CASSWGRSSNQPQHF
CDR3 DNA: TGTGCCAGCAGCTGGGGACGGAGTAGCAATCAGCCCCAGCATTTT

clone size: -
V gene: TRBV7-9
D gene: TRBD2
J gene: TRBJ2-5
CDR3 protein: CASSWTSGAETQYF
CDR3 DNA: TGTGCCAGCAGTTGGACTAGCGGGGCGGAGACCCAGTACTTC

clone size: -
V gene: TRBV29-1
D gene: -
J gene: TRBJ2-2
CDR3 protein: CSVQGSLNTGELFF
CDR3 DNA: TGCAGCGTTCAGGGGTCCTTGAACACCGGGGAGCTGTTTTTT

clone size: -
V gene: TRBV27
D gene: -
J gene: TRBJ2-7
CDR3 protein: CASSSSFRGDRSYEQYF
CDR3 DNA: TGTGCCAGCAGTTCGTCATTCAGAGGTGACAGGAGCTACGAGCAGTACTTC

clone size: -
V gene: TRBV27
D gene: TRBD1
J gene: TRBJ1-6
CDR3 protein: CASSLGTGPFSPLHF
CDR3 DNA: TGTGCCAGCAGTTTAGGGACAGGACCCTTTTCACCCCTCCACTTT

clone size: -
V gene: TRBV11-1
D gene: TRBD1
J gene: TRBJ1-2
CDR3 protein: CASSRAGTGLYGYTF
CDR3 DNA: TGTGCCAGCAGTCGAGCCGGGACAGGGCTTTATGGCTACACCTTC

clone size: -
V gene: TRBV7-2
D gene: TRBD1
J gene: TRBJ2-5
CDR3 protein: CASSLVGQGTGQYF
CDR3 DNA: TGTGCCAGCAGCTTAGTGGGACAGGGGACGGGGCAGTACTTC

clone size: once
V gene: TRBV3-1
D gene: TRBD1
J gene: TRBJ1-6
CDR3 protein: CASSQGQSNSPLHF
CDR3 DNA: TGTGCCAGCAGCCAGGGACAGTCTAATTCACCCCTCCACTTT

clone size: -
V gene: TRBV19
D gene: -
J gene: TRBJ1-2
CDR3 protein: CASSLLPGRTTGGYTF
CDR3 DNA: TGTGCCAGTAGTCTTCTTCCCGGACGGACAACAGGTGGCTACACCTTC

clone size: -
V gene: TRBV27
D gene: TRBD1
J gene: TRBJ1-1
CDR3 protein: CASSRWTGKPPMNTEAFF
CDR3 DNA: TGTGCCAGCAGTCGGTGGACAGGGAAACCCCCCATGAACACTGAAGCTTTCTTT

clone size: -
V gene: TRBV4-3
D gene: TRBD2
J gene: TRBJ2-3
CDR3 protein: CASSQDPAPGLAGESDTQYF
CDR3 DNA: TGCGCCAGCAGCCAAGATCCCGCTCCCGGACTAGCGGGGGAATCAGATACGCAGTATTTT

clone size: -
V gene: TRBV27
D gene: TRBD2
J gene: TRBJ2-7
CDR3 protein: CASSPHYWGEGTSYEQYF
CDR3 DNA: TGTGCCAGCAGTCCCCATTACTGGGGGGAGGGAACGTCCTACGAGCAGTACTTC

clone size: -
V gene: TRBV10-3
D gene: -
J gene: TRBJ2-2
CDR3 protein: CAISVETATGELFF
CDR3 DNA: TGTGCCATCAGTGTGGAGACAGCCACCGGGGAGCTGTTTTTT

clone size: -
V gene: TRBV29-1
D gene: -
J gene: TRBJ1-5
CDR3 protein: CSVQVDSNQPQHF
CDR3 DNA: TGCAGCGTACAGGTAGATAGCAATCAGCCCCAGCATTTT

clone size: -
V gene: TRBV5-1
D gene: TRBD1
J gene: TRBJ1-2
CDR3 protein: CASSLDRGFNGYTF
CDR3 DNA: TGCGCCAGCAGCTTGGACAGGGGATTCAATGGCTACACCTTC

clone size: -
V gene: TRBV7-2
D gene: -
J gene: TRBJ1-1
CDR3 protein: CASSVMVATEAFF
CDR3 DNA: TGTGCCAGCAGCGTCATGGTAGCCACTGAAGCTTTCTTT

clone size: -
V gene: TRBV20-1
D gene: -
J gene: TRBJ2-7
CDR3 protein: CSARPGHTYEQYF
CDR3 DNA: TGCAGTGCTCGACCGGGACACACCTACGAGCAGTACTTC

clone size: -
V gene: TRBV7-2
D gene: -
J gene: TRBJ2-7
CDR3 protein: CASSLGVREQYF
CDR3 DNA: TGTGCCAGCAGCTTAGGGGTGCGAGAGCAGTACTTC

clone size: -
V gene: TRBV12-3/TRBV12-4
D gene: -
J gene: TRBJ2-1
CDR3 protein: CASSSPGSNEQFF
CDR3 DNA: TGTGCCAGCAGTTCTCCAGGGAGCAATGAGCAGTTCTTC